These 10 T cell receptor beta chains share one sample of origin, sequenced in a study of OX40 agonist ivuxolimab in advanced cancers. Libraries were built with the immunoSEQ multiplex PCR assay. TCRdb's version of the immuneACCESS table is confined to in-frame rearrangements and falls short of the full clone set. An unresolved V gene accounts for under half of the shortfall where checked; the remainder is of unknown origin. The sample table holds 37,000 or so clones, of which around three quarters were seen once. The top ten constitute about 18% of the sample. The sequences come from CD4+ or CD8+ T cells sorted from blood, collected in a trial of the OX40 agonist ivuxolimab. Source of these receptors: an adult with an advanced solid tumor such as melanoma, head and neck, liver or kidney cancer.

The V gene is TRBV20-1, the J gene TRBJ1-2; no definite D call. The CDR3 length is 10 residues. In germline, CDR1 is DFQATT, CDR2 SNEGSKA (reference sequence). Trimming stripped 0 bases from V and 13 bases from J, with 9 bases between. The CDR3 region is CSARDEISTF. CDR3 DNA: TGCAGTGCTAGAGATGAGATTAGCACCTTC.

The chain has TRBV6-5 and TRBJ2-3; D possibly corresponds to TRBD1 (6 bases). The germline gives CDR1 MNHEY, CDR2 SVGAGI. This CDR3 has 14 amino acids. The V gene lost 2 bases and the J gene lost 3 bases, with 9 bases spanning the gap. The DNA for the CDR3 is TGTGCCAGCAGTTACGGGACACCAACAGATACGCAGTATTTT. It specifies CASSYGTPTDTQYF.

The chain carries TRBV12-5 and TRBJ1-5, with D unclear. Trimming shortened V by 2 bases and J by 0 bases, and 8 bases separated the two germline ends. This CDR3 is 15 amino acids long. CDR1 LGHNT and CDR2 FRNRAP come from the germline V gene. The CDR3 region has the DNA TGTGCTAGTGGTTTGCGAGTATATAGCAATCAGCCCCAGCATTTT. Protein sequence: CASGLRVYSNQPQHF.

V gene TRBV7-2 combines with J gene TRBJ1-3; 7 nucleotides agree with TRBD1. The germline gives CDR1 SGHTA, CDR2 FQGNSA. The J segment lost 4 bases and the V segment lost 5 bases, leaving 2 bases of the junction unmatched. The CDR3 runs to 13 residues. The CDR3 is CASSTGEGNTIYF. The CDR3 DNA sequence: TGTGCCAGCAGCACAGGGGAAGGAAACACCATATATTTT. The complete variable domain, with remaining parts taken from reference TRBV7-2 and TRBJ1-3, reads GAGVSQSPSNKVTEKGKDVELRCDPISGHTALYWYRQSLGQGLEFLIYFQGNSAPDKSGLPSDRFSAERTGGSVSTLTIQRTQQEDSAVYLCASSTGEGNTIYFGEGSWLTVV.

The V gene is TRBV7-8, the J gene TRBJ1-5, with 7 bases that match TRBD1. J lost 3 bases, V lost 2 bases, and 4 bases had no gene match. This CDR3 comprises 15 residues. Germline CDR1 SGHVS, CDR2 FQNEAQ. CDR3 in amino acids: CASSLQTGSNQPQHF. CDR3 nucleotides: TGTGCCAGCAGCTTACAGACAGGGTCCAATCAGCCCCAGCATTTT. Supplemented by reference TRBV7-8 and TRBJ1-5, the full variable domain reads GAGVSQSPRYKVAKRGQDVALRCDPISGHVSLFWYQQALGQGPEFLTYFQNEAQLDKSGLPSDRFFAERPEGSVSTLKIQRTQQEDSAVYLCASSLQTGSNQPQHFGDGTRLSIL.

The rearrangement uses TRBV2 and TRBJ1-5; 7 bases match TRBD1. The J segment lost 1 base and the V segment lost 5 bases, leaving 11 bases of the junction unmatched. CDR3 size: 17 residues. The germline V gene encodes CDR1 SNHLY and CDR2 FYNNEI. CDR3 DNA: TGTGCCAGCAGTACCCGACAGGGTGGTATGAGCAATCAGCCCCAGCATTTT. It encodes CASSTRQGGMSNQPQHF.

J is TRBJ2-1 and V is TRBV5-6; D unclear. The V gene's germline CDR1 is SGHDT and CDR2 YYEEEE. The CDR3 extends over 16 amino acids. Trimming removed 4 bases from V and 0 bases from J, with 14 bases in between. CDR3 nucleotides: TGTGCCAGCAGCGCCACCGTTCCACCCTCCTACAATGAGCAGTTCTTC. Encoded protein: CASSATVPPSYNEQFF.

This clone turned up a few times. CDR3 residues: CASSISGLSNEKLFF. CDR3 in DNA: TGTGCCAGTAGTATTTCTGGACTGAGTAATGAAAAACTGTTTTTT. The rearrangement uses TRBV19 and TRBJ1-4; D remains ambiguous. CDR1 and CDR2 (germline): LNHDA, SQIVND (reference sequence). The V and J ends lost 3 bases and 4 bases respectively, with 12 bases between them. The CDR3 covers 15 residues.

The rearrangement joins TRBV2 to TRBJ2-7, with a possible D match to TRBD2 (5 bases). This CDR3 is built from 15 residues. In germline, CDR1 is SNHLY, CDR2 FYNNEI. Trimming cost V 7 bases and J 6 bases, with 22 bases left between them. In DNA form, the CDR3 reads TGTGCCAGCACCCGAACGGTTACACTCGGGGTCGAGCAGTACGTC. Translation: CASTRTVTLGVEQYV.

CDR3 bases: TGTGCCAGCAGCCCGGGAACCGGGACTTCTGGATCACCCCTCCACTTT. Residues: CASSPGTGTSGSPLHF. The chain joins TRBV7-9 to TRBJ1-6, with D perhaps TRBD1 (5 bases). There are 16 residues in the CDR3. V was shortened by 5 bases and J by 10 bases, with 21 bases between the two germline ends. In germline, CDR1 is SEHNR, CDR2 FQNEAQ (reference sequence).